The 13 T cell receptor beta chains below come from one sample, sequenced in a study of PD-1 blockade in classical Hodgkin lymphoma. Assay: immunoSEQ multiplex PCR; the TCRdb copy retains only in-frame clones and omits some. This sample has around 41,000 clones, with about 79% found just once. Every one of the patients relapsed after autologous stem cell transplantation (brentuximab vedotin exposure was variable). Sequences were derived from peripheral blood mononuclear cells (PBMCs), sampled at baseline. The origin of the receptors is a human donor with classical Hodgkin lymphoma.

Here the CDR3 DNA reads TGTGCCAGCAGCTTAACACCCGTGGGGGGAGGCACTGAAGCTTTCTTT. Amino acid sequence: CASSLTPVGGGTEAFF. This chain connects TRBV11-2 to TRBJ1-1; D is possibly TRBD1 (5 bases). The CDR3 extends over 16 amino acids. V lost 2 bases, J lost 4 bases, and 17 bases lay in between. CDR1 is SGHAT, CDR2 FQNNGV, per germline.

The CDR3 loop reads CASIRVPNTEAFF. CDR3 DNA: TGTGCCAGTATAAGAGTTCCGAACACTGAAGCTTTCTTT. This chain links TRBV19 with TRBJ1-1, with unresolved D. Germline CDR1 LNHDA, CDR2 SQIVND (reference sequence). The V and J ends lost 7 bases and 1 base respectively, with 10 bases between them. This CDR3 contains 13 residues.

This chain links TRBV5-1 with TRBJ2-7; 7 bases line up with TRBD2. This CDR3 has 14 residues. V shed 3 bases and J 2 bases; nucleotides not matched to a gene: 5. CDR1 and CDR2 (germline): SGHRS, YFSETQ. The CDR3 DNA reads TGCGCCAGCAGCTCCTCGGGGGGTACCTACGAGCAGTACTTC. As protein: CASSSSGGTYEQYF.

V usage is TRBV18 and J usage is TRBJ1-1; weak D call: TRBD1 (6 bases). The germline V gene encodes CDR1 KGHSH and CDR2 LQKENI. CDR3 length equals 16 residues. Trimming cost V 3 bases and J 0 bases, with 14 bases left between them. The CDR3 loop reads CASSPRGGRMNTEAFF. In DNA form, the CDR3 reads TGTGCCAGCTCACCCCGAGGGGGACGGATGAACACTGAAGCTTTCTTT.

V usage is TRBV19 and J usage is TRBJ2-1; D may be TRBD1 or TRBD2 (5 bases each). The CDR3 is 16 residues long. V was pared by 2 bases and J by 2 bases, with 13 bases between. The germline gives CDR1 LNHDA, CDR2 SQIVND (reference sequence). The CDR3 coding sequence is TGTGCCAGTAGTATATCTGGGGGAGTGACCTACAATGAGCAGTTCTTC. Protein product: CASSISGGVTYNEQFF.

The chain combines TRBV7-2 with TRBJ1-5, with 8 bases matching TRBD1. This CDR3 is built from 14 residues. V trimming: 3 bases; J trimming: 7 bases; junction bases outside the gene matches: 5. Germline values: CDR1 SGHTA, CDR2 FQGNSA. The CDR3 here is CASSFRQGRQPQHF. The DNA of the CDR3 is TGTGCCAGCAGCTTCCGACAGGGGAGGCAGCCCCAGCATTTT.

This sequence joins TRBV20-1 and TRBJ1-6; D is uncertain. This CDR3 is 11 amino acids long. The germline gives CDR1 DFQATT, CDR2 SNEGSKA (reference sequence). Trimming took 3 bases from V and 9 from J, leaving 6 bases between them. The chain's CDR3 is CSARSGSPLHF. DNA for the CDR3: TGCAGTGCTAGGTCCGGTTCACCCCTCCACTTT.

This clone was seen a handful of times. This chain joins TRBV10-1 and TRBJ1-1; D perhaps matches TRBD1 (5 bases). V was shortened by 1 base and J by 8 bases, with 11 bases between the two germline ends. The length of the CDR3 is 13 residues. CDR1 is WNHNN and CDR2 is SYGVQD in the germline V gene (reference sequence). The CDR3 DNA reads TGCGCCAGCAGTGAGTATCCCTGGGGGGAAGCTTTCTTT. This gives the protein CASSEYPWGEAFF.

This clone was recorded only once. The genes are TRBV28 and TRBJ1-5; possible D gene TRBD1, 6 bases. The CDR3 consists of 15 residues. Germline loops: CDR1 MDHEN, CDR2 SYDVKM. V lost 0 bases and J lost 3, with 9 bases in between. CDR3 in DNA: TGTGCCAGCAGTTTATGGACAGGAGACAATCAGCCCCAGCATTTT. Translation: CASSLWTGDNQPQHF.

This chain links TRBV1 with TRBJ2-7; TRBD2 reflects the table's D call only, with no check against the DNA. TRBV1 is noted as a pseudogene. The CDR3 sequence is 18 residues long. The CDR3, as DNA: TGCACCAGCGCCGGGACTAGCGGGAGTAGTGAGCCCGTGGACGAGCAGTACTTC. Protein: CTSAGTSGSSEPVDEQYF.

This clone was detected a few times. The chain couples TRBV2 to TRBJ2-2; 7 positions match TRBD2. Trimming at V came to 6 bases and at J to 3 bases, leaving 4 bases not matched to a gene. Per the germline V gene, CDR1 is SNHLY and CDR2 is FYNNEI. CDR3 length equals 14 residues. CDR3 nucleotide sequence: TGTGCCAGCAGCCAAGGGAGGGACACCGGGGAGCTGTTTTTT. It specifies CASSQGRDTGELFF.

This clone was recorded once. The J gene is TRBJ2-7, the V gene TRBV2; 8 positions agree with TRBD2. In germline, CDR1 is SNHLY, CDR2 FYNNEI. The CDR3 length is 14 residues. V gave up 5 bases and J gave up 3 bases; unmatched junction bases: 6. CDR3 in DNA: TGTGCCAGCAGTCCCTTCCTAGCGGGCTACGAGCAGTACTTC. This translates into CASSPFLAGYEQYF.

This sequence joins TRBV15 and TRBJ2-1; 10 positions agree with TRBD2. Trimming took 0 bases from V and 8 from J; bases not matched to a gene: 7. Per the germline V gene, CDR1 is LNHNV and CDR2 is YYDKDF (reference sequence). The CDR3 totals 16 residues. CDR3 region: CATSRDLASGRYEQFF. The CDR3 DNA reads as TGTGCCACCAGCAGAGATCTGGCTAGCGGGAGATATGAGCAGTTCTTC.